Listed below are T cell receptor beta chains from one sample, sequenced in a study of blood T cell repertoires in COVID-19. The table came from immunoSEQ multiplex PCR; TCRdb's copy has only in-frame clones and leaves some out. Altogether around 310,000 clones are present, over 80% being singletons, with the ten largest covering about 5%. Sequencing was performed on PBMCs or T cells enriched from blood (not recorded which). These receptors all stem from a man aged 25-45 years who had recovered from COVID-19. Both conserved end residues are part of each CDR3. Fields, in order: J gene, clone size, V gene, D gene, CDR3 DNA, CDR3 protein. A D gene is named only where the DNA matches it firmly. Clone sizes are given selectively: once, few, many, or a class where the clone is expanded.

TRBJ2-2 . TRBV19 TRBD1 TGTGCCAGTAGTAGAGGGACAGGTTTCACCGGGGAGCTGTTTTTT CASSRGTGFTGELFF
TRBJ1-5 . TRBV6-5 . TGTGCCAGCAGCTGGGACATCTTCTATCAGCCCCAGCATTTT CASSWDIFYQPQHF
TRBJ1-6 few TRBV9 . TGTGCCAGCAGCGTTAGCCGGGAACCTAATTCACCCCTCCACTTT CASSVSREPNSPLHF
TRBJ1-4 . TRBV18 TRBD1 TGTGCCAGCTCACCCGACAGGGCAACTAATGAAAAACTGTTTTTT CASSPDRATNEKLFF
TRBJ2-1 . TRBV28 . TGTGCCAGCAGTTTAACAGGGGGGGTTTTCCTTAGGAATGAGCAGTTCTTC CASSLTGGVFLRNEQFF
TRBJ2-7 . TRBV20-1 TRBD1 TGCAGTGCTAGTGACAGGGAATCCTACGAGCAGTACTTC CSASDRESYEQYF
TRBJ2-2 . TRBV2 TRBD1 TGTGCCAGCAGGGATATCACAGGGGGAAACACCGGGGAGCTGTTTTTT CASRDITGGNTGELFF
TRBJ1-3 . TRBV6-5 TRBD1 TGTGCCAGCAGTTATCTCCGGGACAGGAGTAACACCATATATTTT CASSYLRDRSNTIYF
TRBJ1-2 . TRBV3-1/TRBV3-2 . TGTGCCAGCAGCCAAGGCACGGGTGGCTACACCTTC CASSQGTGGYTF
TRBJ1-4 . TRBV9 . TGTGCCAGCAGCGTAACAGGGCAGGGTAATGAAAAACTGTTTTTT CASSVTGQGNEKLFF
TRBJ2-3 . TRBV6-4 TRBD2 TGTGCCAGCAGTGACTCAGCGGGGGGTAATTCAGATACGCAGTATTTT CASSDSAGGNSDTQYF
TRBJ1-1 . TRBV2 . TGTGCCAGCCAGGGCCTGAACACTGAAGCTTTCTTT CASQGLNTEAFF
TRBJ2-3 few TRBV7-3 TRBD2 TGTGCCAGCAGCTTCGGGGGGAGCACAGATACGCAGTATTTT CASSFGGSTDTQYF
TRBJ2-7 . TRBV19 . TGTGCCAGTAGTATAGATGGACGGGACAAGGACTACGAGCAGTACTTC CASSIDGRDKDYEQYF
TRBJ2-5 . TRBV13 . TGTGCCAGCAGCGCGGGACGTACCACGAGAGAGACCCAGTACTTC CASSAGRTTRETQYF
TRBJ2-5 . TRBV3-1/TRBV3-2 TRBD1 TGTGCCAGCACGCCCTTCACTTCAGGGGGTAGGGGAGAGACCCAGTACTTC CASTPFTSGGRGETQYF
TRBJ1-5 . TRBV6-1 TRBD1 TGTGCCAGCAGTGACCCCCTAGGGACAGGCAATCAGCCCCAGCATTTT CASSDPLGTGNQPQHF
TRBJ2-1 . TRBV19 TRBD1 TGTGCCAGTAGTGCGCCGGGACAGTCAAAATTCTCGTCCTACAATGAGCAGTTCTTC CASSAPGQSKFSSYNEQFF
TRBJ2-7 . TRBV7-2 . TGTGCCAGCAGCTTAGAAAGCGGGTACTCTACTATGATCGACGAGCAGTACTTC CASSLESGYSTMIDEQYF
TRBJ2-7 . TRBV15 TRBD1 TGTGCCACCAGCAGAGATGGGGACAGACACGAGCAGTACTTC CATSRDGDRHEQYF
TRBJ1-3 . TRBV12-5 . TGTGCTAGTGGTTTCCAGGGGAGCTCTGGAAACACCATATATTTT CASGFQGSSGNTIYF
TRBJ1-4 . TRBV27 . TGTGCCAGCAGTTTATTCAGGGCAACTAATGAAAAACTGTTTTTT CASSLFRATNEKLFF
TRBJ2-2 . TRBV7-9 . TGTGCCAGCAGCTTCCGTGACACCGGGGAGCTGTTTTTT CASSFRDTGELFF
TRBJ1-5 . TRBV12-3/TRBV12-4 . TGTGCCAGCAGCCCGCTCGGGGGTCAGCCCCAGCATTTT CASSPLGGQPQHF
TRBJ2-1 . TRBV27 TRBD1 TGTGCCAGCAAAATCCGGGACAGGGGAGGCAATGAGCAGTTCTTC CASKIRDRGGNEQFF
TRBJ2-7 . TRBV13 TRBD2 TGTGCCAGCAGCTTAAGTGGCGGGGGTCCCTACGAGCAGTACTTC CASSLSGGGPYEQYF
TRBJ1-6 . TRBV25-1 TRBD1 TGTGCCAGCAGTGATCCGACAGGGGGCGATTCACCCCTCCACTTT CASSDPTGGDSPLHF
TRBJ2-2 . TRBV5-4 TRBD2 TGTGCCAGCAGCTTTCGGACTAGCGGGATCAACACCGGGGAGCTGTTTTTT CASSFRTSGINTGELFF
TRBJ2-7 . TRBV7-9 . TGTGCCAGCAGCCTTGGGGGCGTGGGCGAGCAGTACTTC CASSLGGVGEQYF
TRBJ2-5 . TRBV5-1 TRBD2 TGCGCCAGCAGCAGTCTAGCGGGGCAGTACCAAGAGACCCAGTACTTC CASSSLAGQYQETQYF
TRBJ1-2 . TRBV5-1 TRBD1 TGCGCCAGCAGCTTAGACCGGGACAGCCATGGCTACACCTTC CASSLDRDSHGYTF
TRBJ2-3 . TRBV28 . TGTGCCAGCAGTTTATGGGGGACTAGCACAGATACGCAGTATTTT CASSLWGTSTDTQYF
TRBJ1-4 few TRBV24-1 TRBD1 TGTGCCACCAGTGATCGGACAGGGGGCACTGAAAAACTGTTTTTT CATSDRTGGTEKLFF
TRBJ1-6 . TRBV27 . TGTGCCAGCAGTTTTCTAGACCCGGAGGGTGGTTCACCCCTCCACTTT CASSFLDPEGGSPLHF
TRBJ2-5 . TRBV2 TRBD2 TGTGCCAGCCATCCAACGGGAGGAGAGGAGACCCAGTACTTC CASHPTGGEETQYF
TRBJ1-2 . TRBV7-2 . TGTGCCAGCAGCTTAGTGTTGGTACCGCCCGCGGTCCGAGGCTACACCTTC CASSLVLVPPAVRGYTF
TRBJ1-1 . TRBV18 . TGTGCCAGCACGACCACGACAGAGATGATCTCTGAAGCTTTCTTT CASTTTTEMISEAFF
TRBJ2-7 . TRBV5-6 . TGTGCCAGCAGGTCTAGGGACTCCTCCTACGAGCAGTACTTC CASRSRDSSYEQYF
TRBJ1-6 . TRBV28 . TGTGCCAGCAGTTTACCAGGTTATAGTTCACCCCTCCACTTT CASSLPGYSSPLHF
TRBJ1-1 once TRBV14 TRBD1 TGTGCCATCATAGCGGGGACAGGGGAGGCGGTGAACACTGAAGCTTTCTTT CAIIAGTGEAVNTEAFF
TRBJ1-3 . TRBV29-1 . TGCAGCGTTGAAGGGCTCGTGGCTGGAAACACCATATATTTT CSVEGLVAGNTIYF
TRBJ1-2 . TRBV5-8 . TGTGCCAGCAAGGGGGTGGGAGTCTATGGCTACACCTTC CASKGVGVYGYTF
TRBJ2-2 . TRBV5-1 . TGCGCCAGCAGCTTGAACAGGGTAGTAATGACCGGGGAGCTGTTTTTT CASSLNRVVMTGELFF